The TCR beta chain described here comes from a study of blood T cell repertoires in COVID-19. Study summary: The United States, Italy and Spain were the sources of the acute and convalescent COVID-19 samples. T cells, B-cell-depleted T cells, or PBMCs supplied cDNA or gDNA.

The length of the CDR3 is 12 residues. Germline CDR1 reads SQVTM; CDR2 reads ANQGSEA. With 4 bases removed from V and 1 base from J, the gap between germline ends came to 7 bases. Original handling: Amplification of reference gene primers was used by the study to estimate nucleated cell counts. Sequenced by immunoSEQ multiplex PCR; TCRdb stores in-frame clones only, minus some. V and J calls and clone size come straight from that table; D and trimming were deduced from the DNA. This sample has a few hundred thousand clones; about 90% occur once, and the top ten carry less than 3%. The sample taken for sequencing was peripheral blood. The clonotype comes from a woman aged 50 to 65 with acute or convalescent COVID-19. The J gene is TRBJ1-1, the V gene TRBV29-1, with D maybe TRBD1 (5 bases). The CDR3 here is CSVGGQNTEAFF. In DNA, the CDR3 is TGCAGCGTTGGTGGACAGAACACTGAAGCTTTCTTT.